This is a list of T cell receptor beta chains from one sample in a study of shared clonotypes between healthy human individuals. Profiled with immunoSEQ multiplex PCR; TCRdb holds only in-frame clones, not every one. The profile covers about 2.2 million clones, with over 85% appearing a single time and around 1.8% taken by the ten largest. Sequenced material: naive CD8+ T cells from PBMCs. These receptors originate from a man aged 18 to 35 in good health. Some clones in this sample may be carry-over from other donors' samples. The CDR3 runs from the conserved cysteine through the conserved F or W. The D gene is left open where the match is weak. Size values are once, few and many counts, or a class for expanded clones, and some rows have none.

TGTGCCAGCAGCTCTTTAGCGGGAGGGCCTGGCTACGAGCAGTACTTC	CASSSLAGGPGYEQYF	TRBD2	TRBV7-2	TRBJ2-7	.
TGTGCCAGCAATCTCCTCCCGGGACTAGCGGAGAAGACAGATACGCAGTATTTT	CASNLLPGLAEKTDTQYF	TRBD2	TRBV6-4	TRBJ2-3	.
TGTGCCAGCAGCCCAGGCACGGGAGCCAAAAACATTCAGTACTTC	CASSPGTGAKNIQYF	.	TRBV11-3	TRBJ2-4	.
TGTGCCAGCAGCCGGGGGACTAGCGGGAGGACGTACGAGCAGTACTTC	CASSRGTSGRTYEQYF	TRBD2	TRBV7-3	TRBJ2-7	.
TGCAGCGTTGAACCAGTTTTAAACTATGGCTACACCTTC	CSVEPVLNYGYTF	.	TRBV29-1	TRBJ1-2	.
TGTGCCAGCAGTCCCCGGGACGGACCCTACGAGCAGTACTTC	CASSPRDGPYEQYF	.	TRBV28	TRBJ2-7	.
TGCGCCAGCAGCCAGCCAATATTGACTAGCGGTACCTACAATGAGCAGTTCTTC	CASSQPILTSGTYNEQFF	TRBD2	TRBV4-1	TRBJ2-1	once
TGTGCCAGCAGCTTAGGTAGTAGCGGGACCGGGGAGCTGTTTTTT	CASSLGSSGTGELFF	TRBD2	TRBV7-6	TRBJ2-2	.
TGCGCCAGCAGCCATCGGTGGACAGGGAGCACTGAAGCTTTCTTT	CASSHRWTGSTEAFF	TRBD1	TRBV4-3	TRBJ1-1	few
TGTGCCAGTAGTATCGACCGAACCTCTGGAAACACCATATATTTT	CASSIDRTSGNTIYF	.	TRBV19	TRBJ1-3	.
TGTGCCAGTAGTTCCCGGACACGGGAGACCCAGTACTTC	CASSSRTRETQYF	.	TRBV19	TRBJ2-5	.
TGTGCCAGCAGTCAACAGGGTTTTGGGAATCAGCCCCAGCATTTT	CASSQQGFGNQPQHF	.	TRBV28	TRBJ1-5	.
TGTGCCAGCAGCTCACCAGACTCGGGAGGGGTCACCGGGGAGCTGTTTTTT	CASSSPDSGGVTGELFF	TRBD2	TRBV11-3	TRBJ2-2	.
TGCGCCAGCAGTGACAGGGGACTTGGTGAGCAGTTCTTC	CASSDRGLGEQFF	.	TRBV10-1	TRBJ2-1	once
TGTGCCAGCAGTGAACTTCTCAACAAAGAGACCCAGTACTTC	CASSELLNKETQYF	.	TRBV6-1	TRBJ2-5	.
TGTGCCAGCAGGCAGCGGGTTTATGCCTACGAGCAGTACTTC	CASRQRVYAYEQYF	.	TRBV27	TRBJ2-7	.
TGTGCCAGCAGTTACTTCCGGGACGTCCCGACCTACGAGCAGTACTTC	CASSYFRDVPTYEQYF	.	TRBV6-5	TRBJ2-7	.
TGCGCCAGCAGCGGAGATGTGGACAGAATCATCGAGCAGTACTTC	CASSGDVDRIIEQYF	.	TRBV10-2	TRBJ2-7	.
TGTGCCTCTCTCGGGACAGGGGGGTATGGCTACACCTTC	CASLGTGGYGYTF	TRBD1	TRBV5-8	TRBJ1-2	.
TGTGCCAGCAGTCAAAAGGACGGGGGGAATGAAAAACTGTTTTTT	CASSQKDGGNEKLFF	.	TRBV14	TRBJ1-4	once
TGTGCCAGCAGCGTAGCGTTGAGGGGAACCCACGCAGATACGCAGTATTTT	CASSVALRGTHADTQYF	.	TRBV9	TRBJ2-3	.
TGTGCCAGCAGCTTGTTCTCGGGGTCCACTGAAGCTTTCTTT	CASSLFSGSTEAFF	.	TRBV5-5	TRBJ1-1	.
TGTGCCAGTACCTTCGGACCCACGGGATCGTCTAATGAAAAACTGTTTTTT	CASTFGPTGSSNEKLFF	.	TRBV19	TRBJ1-4	.
TGTGCCAGTAGTATCGTGGCGGGAGTCTCCAATGAGCAGTTCTTC	CASSIVAGVSNEQFF	TRBD2	TRBV19	TRBJ2-1	.
TGTGCCAGCAGTTCCCAGGACAGGGCTTACGAGCAGTACTTC	CASSSQDRAYEQYF	TRBD1	TRBV6-6	TRBJ2-7	.
TGTGCCAGCAGTCAGGGGGCTAACGAGCAGTACTTC	CASSQGANEQYF	TRBD1	TRBV6-5	TRBJ2-7	.
TGTGCCAGCAGCGAGACTAGCGGGAGGGCCACAGATACGCAGTATTTT	CASSETSGRATDTQYF	TRBD2	TRBV9	TRBJ2-3	.
TGTGCCAGCAGCGTAGAAAGCAAAGCGGGACCCGACACCGGGGAGCTGTTTTTT	CASSVESKAGPDTGELFF	TRBD2	TRBV9	TRBJ2-2	.
TGCGCCAGCAGCCACAACCGATTCACAGATACGCAGTATTTT	CASSHNRFTDTQYF	.	TRBV4-3	TRBJ2-3	.
TGTGCCAGCAGCTTGGTGTACGAGCAGTACTTC	CASSLVYEQYF	.	TRBV5-6	TRBJ2-7	.
TGTGCCAGCAGTCAGACAGGGGGTGGGGAGACCCAGTACTTC	CASSQTGGGETQYF	TRBD1	TRBV7-9	TRBJ2-5	.
TGCGCCAGCAGCTTGCCAGGGCGCGAGCAGTACTTC	CASSLPGREQYF	.	TRBV5-1	TRBJ2-7	.
TGTGCCAGCAGCTTTAGGGAAGGCACTGAAGCTTTCTTT	CASSFREGTEAFF	.	TRBV11-3	TRBJ1-1	.
TGTGCCAGCAGTTTTGGCGGGAGCTACGAGCAGTACTTC	CASSFGGSYEQYF	TRBD2	TRBV27	TRBJ2-7	few
TGTGCCAGCAGCTTAGCTGGGGGGGGAGACGAGGTCTACACCTTC	CASSLAGGGDEVYTF	.	TRBV7-6	TRBJ1-2	.
TGTGCCAGCAGTTTTGGCAGATTCGGCTACGAGCAGTACTTC	CASSFGRFGYEQYF	.	TRBV28	TRBJ2-7	.
TGTGCCAGCACTATATTGGGACTAGCGGGAGGTTTCGAGCAGTACTTC	CASTILGLAGGFEQYF	TRBD2	TRBV7-9	TRBJ2-7	.
TGTGCCAGCAGCGTAGGTCAGTATAGTGAGCAGTTCTTC	CASSVGQYSEQFF	.	TRBV9	TRBJ2-1	.
TGTGCCAGCAGCATGGACAGGGAAAAACTGTTTTTT	CASSMDREKLFF	TRBD1	TRBV28	TRBJ1-4	.
TGTGCCAGCAGCCCGGGACAGGGGACCACAGATACGCAGTATTTT	CASSPGQGTTDTQYF	TRBD1	TRBV7-2	TRBJ2-3	.
TGTGCCAGCAGCCAAGGGGGAAGAGGCCCTTTTCGGGATCACGGGGAGCTGTTTTTT	CASSQGGRGPFRDHGELFF	.	TRBV14	TRBJ2-2	.
TGCAGTGCTAGAGCGGCTCGTGGCTACACCTTC	CSARAARGYTF	.	TRBV20-1	TRBJ1-2	.
TGTGCCAGCAGCCCCCAGAACGGGGGGCCAGTGGAGACCCAGTACTTC	CASSPQNGGPVETQYF	.	TRBV7-9	TRBJ2-5	.
TGTGCCAGCAGATATAACTACAATGAGCAGTTCTTC	CASRYNYNEQFF	.	TRBV28	TRBJ2-1	.
TGTGCCAGCAGTTTATCAACGGGAGGGCGGAATGAGCAGTTCTTC	CASSLSTGGRNEQFF	TRBD2	TRBV27	TRBJ2-1	.
TGTGCCAGTAGTATAAACAGCAACTATGGCTACACCTTC	CASSINSNYGYTF	.	TRBV19	TRBJ1-2	.
TGTGCCAGCAGCTTGTGGGCAGGACGGAATAACTACGAGCAGTACTTC	CASSLWAGRNNYEQYF	.	TRBV5-6	TRBJ2-7	.
TGTGCCAGCAGGAAAATGGTGGCTCCCTCTGGAAACACCATATATTTT	CASRKMVAPSGNTIYF	.	TRBV7-9	TRBJ1-3	.
TGTGCCACCAGCAGAGATAGGGAGGCGGGGGACATTCAGTACTTC	CATSRDREAGDIQYF	TRBD2	TRBV15	TRBJ2-4	.
TGTGCCAGCAGCCCTTCACAACTCTCCTACGAGCAGTACTTC	CASSPSQLSYEQYF	.	TRBV27	TRBJ2-7	.
TGTGCCAGCAGTTTAGTGGCAGGGGACCGCAATCAGCCCCAGCATTTT	CASSLVAGDRNQPQHF	.	TRBV28	TRBJ1-5	.
TGCGCCAGCAGCCAGGAATTGATGTATGGCTACACCTTC	CASSQELMYGYTF	.	TRBV5-1	TRBJ1-2	.
TGTGCCATCGAACCCTCAAACACTGAAGCTTTCTTT	CAIEPSNTEAFF	.	TRBV28	TRBJ1-1	.
TGCAGCGGGACAGGGGGCGACGGCTACACCTTC	CSGTGGDGYTF	TRBD1	TRBV29-1	TRBJ1-2	.
TGTGCCAGCAGCCCAGGACAGGGCGAGAATGAAAAACTGTTTTTT	CASSPGQGENEKLFF	TRBD1	TRBV9	TRBJ1-4	.
TGTGCCAGCAGTAAAGGGACTGATGGCTACACCTTC	CASSKGTDGYTF	.	TRBV27	TRBJ1-2	.
TGTGCCATGTTAGCGTCTTCCTTCAATGAGCAGTTCTTC	CAMLASSFNEQFF	.	TRBV5-4	TRBJ2-1	.
TGCAGCGTTGAGGCAGACGAAACCCAGGGCTACACCTTC	CSVEADETQGYTF	.	TRBV29-1	TRBJ1-2	.